The TCR beta chain under discussion was sequenced for a study of Ad26.COV2.S vaccination and SARS-CoV-2 variants. General study results and limits: Those who received the vaccine showed greater spike-specific TCR breadth than those given placebo. Considerable breadth of spike-specific CD8+ and CD4+ T cell responses has reportedly been documented following vaccination.

CDR3 length: 14 residues. Germline loops: CDR1 MNHNY, CDR2 SVGAGI (reference sequence). With 6 bases clipped from V and 5 bases from J, the junction kept 5 bases outside the gene matches. Treatment reported: over 15 received Ad26.COV2.S at low or high dose, single or two shots; about 5 received placebo; per-sample allocation not given. Samples were taken on day 63 after the first vaccine or placebo injection. Here immunoSEQ multiplex PCR was the method, and the copy in TCRdb shows in-frame clones only, minus some. The table has around 300,000 clones, almost 90% seen once; the top ten hold around 5.5%. This clone was found a few times. The antigen is unknown.

Sequencing was performed on peripheral blood, taken in a trial of Ad26.COV2.S vaccine versus placebo. The chain employs TRBV6-6 and TRBJ2-5; 11 bases agree with TRBD2. The receptor's source is a person aged 18-60 years who received the Ad26.COV2.S COVID-19 vaccine or a placebo. In DNA, the CDR3 is TGTGCCAGCAGGCCGGGACTAGCGGAGGAGACCCAGTACTTC. As protein: CASRPGLAEETQYF.